This T cell receptor beta chain was sequenced in a study of vaccination and CD4 T cells after COVID-19. In the study overall: Samples after vaccination came a median 72 days past dose two, ranging 14 to 241.

Described treatment: roughly 10-day PBMC culture with coronavirus spike peptide pools or control peptides (ViraFEST assay). With the Oncomine TCR Beta short-read assay, DNA from cultured CD4+ T cells was sequenced. From the PCR reads, TCRdb called clonotypes with MiXCR, one entry per CDR3 protein. The sample yields about 10,000 distinct CDR3 sequences, roughly 50% seen once. As for this clonotype: Its antigen is still unknown.

Study-wide findings and caveats: The study examined relatively few convalescent patients and included no early post-infection timepoints.

The sequence was obtained from a human donor who had recovered from COVID-19. The sequencing input was CD4+ T cells from blood, cultured in vitro.

CDR3 bases: TGTGCCAGCTCCCCGACAGGGGGCGGCTCTGAAGCTTTCTTT. Protein: CASSPTGGGSEAFF. The chain employs TRBV18 and TRBJ1-1; 10 nucleotides line up with TRBD1. V shed 6 bases, J shed 6 bases, and the junction held 7 bases outside the gene matches. Germline V CDR1 and CDR2: KGHSH, LQKENI. This CDR3 contains 14 residues.